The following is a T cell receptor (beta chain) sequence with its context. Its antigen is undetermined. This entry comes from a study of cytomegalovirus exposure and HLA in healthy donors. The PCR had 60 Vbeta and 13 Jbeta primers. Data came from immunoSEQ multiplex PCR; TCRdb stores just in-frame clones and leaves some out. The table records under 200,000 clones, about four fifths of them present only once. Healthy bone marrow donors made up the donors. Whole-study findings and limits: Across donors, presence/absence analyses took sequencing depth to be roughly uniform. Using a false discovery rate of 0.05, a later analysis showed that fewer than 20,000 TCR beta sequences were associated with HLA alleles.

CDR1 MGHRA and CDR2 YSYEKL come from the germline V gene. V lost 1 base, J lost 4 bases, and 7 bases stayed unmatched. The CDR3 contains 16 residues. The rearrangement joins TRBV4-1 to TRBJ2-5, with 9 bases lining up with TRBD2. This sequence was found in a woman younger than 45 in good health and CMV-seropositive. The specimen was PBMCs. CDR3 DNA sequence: TGCGCCAGCAGCCAAGCAGGCCTAGCGGGGAGAGAGACCCAGTACTTC. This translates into CASSQAGLAGRETQYF.